This TCR beta chain was obtained from a study of T cell changes during pregnancy in multiple sclerosis. Trimming shortened V by 0 bases and J by 0 bases, and 13 bases separated the two germline ends. Germline V gene data show CDR1 as SGHRS and CDR2 as YFSETQ. The CDR3 length is 16 residues. Using immunoSEQ multiplex PCR, the repertoire was profiled, and TCRdb retains in-frame clones only, with some absent. The sample lists about 36,000 clones; 91% were seen once. This clone was detected only once. This sample comprised CD4+ T cells from peripheral blood mononuclear cells, obtained in the second trimester of pregnancy. The sequence came from a female donor in good health, enrolled as a control in a pregnancy study. V and J are TRBV5-1 and TRBJ2-7, with a possible D match to TRBD2 (5 bases). DNA of the CDR3: TGCGCCAGCAGCTTGGTCGCTAGCTCTTACTCCTACGAGCAGTACTTC. It is translated as CASSLVASSYSYEQYF.